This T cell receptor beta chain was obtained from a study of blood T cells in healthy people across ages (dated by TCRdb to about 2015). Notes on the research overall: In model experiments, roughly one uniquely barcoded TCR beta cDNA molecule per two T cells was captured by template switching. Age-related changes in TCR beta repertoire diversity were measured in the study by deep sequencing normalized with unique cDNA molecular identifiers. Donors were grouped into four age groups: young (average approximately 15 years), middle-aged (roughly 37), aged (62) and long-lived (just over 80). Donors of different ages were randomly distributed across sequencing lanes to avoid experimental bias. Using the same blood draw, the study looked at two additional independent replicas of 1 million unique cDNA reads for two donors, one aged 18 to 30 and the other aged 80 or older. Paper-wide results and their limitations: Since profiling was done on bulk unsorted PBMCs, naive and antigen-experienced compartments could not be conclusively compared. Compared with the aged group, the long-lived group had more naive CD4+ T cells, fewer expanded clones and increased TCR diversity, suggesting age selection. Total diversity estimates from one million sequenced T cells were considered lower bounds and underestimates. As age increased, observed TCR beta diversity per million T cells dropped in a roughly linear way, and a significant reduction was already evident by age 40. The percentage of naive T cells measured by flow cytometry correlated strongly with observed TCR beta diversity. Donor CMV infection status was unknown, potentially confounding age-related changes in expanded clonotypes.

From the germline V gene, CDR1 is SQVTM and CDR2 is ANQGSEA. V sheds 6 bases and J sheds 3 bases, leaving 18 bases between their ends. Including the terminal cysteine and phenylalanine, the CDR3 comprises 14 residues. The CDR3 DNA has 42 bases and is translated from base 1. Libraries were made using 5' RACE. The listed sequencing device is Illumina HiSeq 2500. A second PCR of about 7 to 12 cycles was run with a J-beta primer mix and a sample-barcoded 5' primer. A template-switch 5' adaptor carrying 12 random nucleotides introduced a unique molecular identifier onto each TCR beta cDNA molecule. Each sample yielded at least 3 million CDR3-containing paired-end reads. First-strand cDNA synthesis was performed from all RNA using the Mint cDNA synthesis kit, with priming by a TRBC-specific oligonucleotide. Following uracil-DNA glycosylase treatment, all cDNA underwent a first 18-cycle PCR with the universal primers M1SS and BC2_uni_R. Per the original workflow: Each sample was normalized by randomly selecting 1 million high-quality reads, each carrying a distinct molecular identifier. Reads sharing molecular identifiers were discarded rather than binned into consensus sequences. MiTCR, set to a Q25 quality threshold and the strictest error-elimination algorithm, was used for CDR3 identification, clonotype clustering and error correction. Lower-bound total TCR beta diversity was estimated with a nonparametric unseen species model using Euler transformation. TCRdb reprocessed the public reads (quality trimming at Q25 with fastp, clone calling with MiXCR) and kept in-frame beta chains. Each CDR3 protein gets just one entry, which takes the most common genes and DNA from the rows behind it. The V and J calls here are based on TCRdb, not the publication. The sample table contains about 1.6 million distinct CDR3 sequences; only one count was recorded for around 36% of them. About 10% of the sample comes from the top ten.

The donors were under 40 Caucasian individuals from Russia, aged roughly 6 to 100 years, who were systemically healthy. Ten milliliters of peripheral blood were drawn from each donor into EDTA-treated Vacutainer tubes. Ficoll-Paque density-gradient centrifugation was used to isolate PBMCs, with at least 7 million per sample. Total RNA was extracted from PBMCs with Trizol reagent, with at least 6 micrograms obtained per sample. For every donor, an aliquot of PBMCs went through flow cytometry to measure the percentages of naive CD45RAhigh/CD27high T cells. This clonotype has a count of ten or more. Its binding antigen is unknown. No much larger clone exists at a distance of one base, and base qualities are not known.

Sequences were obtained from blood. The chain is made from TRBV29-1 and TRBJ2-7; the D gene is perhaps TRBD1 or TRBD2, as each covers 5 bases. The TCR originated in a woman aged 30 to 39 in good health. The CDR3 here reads CSVDAGTDLYEQYF. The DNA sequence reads TGCAGCGTCGATGCCGGGACGGACCTCTACGAGCAGTACTTC.